Listed below are T cell receptor beta chains from one sample, sequenced in a study of blood T cell repertoires in COVID-19. Clones were read by immunoSEQ multiplex PCR, and TCRdb kept only the in-frame ones, dropping some. The repertoire has about 49,000 clones, roughly 79% of them found once; the top ten carry more than 20%. The sequenced sample consisted of peripheral blood. The receptors stem from a woman older than 75 with COVID-19, enrolled during active disease. CDR3s include the opening cysteine and the closing phenylalanine or tryptophan. The D gene is left open where the match is weak. Expanded clones are given a class, and other clones once, few, many or no size at all.

CDR3	DNA	J	V	length	size	D
CASSSSDSIRNEQFF	TGTGCCAGCAGCTCTAGCGACAGCATCCGCAATGAGCAGTTCTTC	TRBJ2-1	TRBV7-6	15	-	-
CASNEGQGPEAFF	TGCGCCAGCAACGAGGGACAGGGACCTGAAGCTTTCTTT	TRBJ1-1	TRBV5-1	13	-	TRBD1
CASSAGGANTGELFF	TGTGCCAGCAGTGCAGGGGGCGCGAACACCGGGGAGCTGTTTTTT	TRBJ2-2	TRBV28	15	-	TRBD1
CASSQTGLPNQPQHF	TGCGCCAGCAGCCAGACGGGACTGCCTAATCAGCCCCAGCATTTT	TRBJ1-5	TRBV4-1	15	-	-
CASSKFPAGANVLTF	TGTGCCAGCAGCAAATTCCCGGCTGGGGCCAACGTCCTGACTTTC	TRBJ2-6	TRBV21-1	15	-	-
CASSSFLAGGNTGELFF	TGCGCCAGCAGCTCATTCTTAGCGGGAGGGAACACCGGGGAGCTGTTTTTT	TRBJ2-2	TRBV5-1	17	-	TRBD2
CASSATGTGHNEQFF	TGTGCCAGCAGTGCTACAGGGACAGGGCACAATGAGCAGTTCTTC	TRBJ2-1	TRBV2	15	-	TRBD1
CASSPLDNYDFRGFIGFYEQYF	TGCGCCAGCAGCCCCTTGGACAACTATGACTTCCGGGGGTTTATAGGGTTTTACGAGCAGTACTTC	TRBJ2-7	TRBV5-1	22	-	-
CASSVRTSGWETQYF	TGTGCCAGCAGCGTTCGGACTAGCGGTTGGGAGACCCAGTACTTC	TRBJ2-5	TRBV25-1	15	-	TRBD2
CASRSIPNTEAFF	TGTGCCAGTAGGAGCATCCCGAACACTGAAGCTTTCTTT	TRBJ1-1	TRBV19	13	-	-
CATSREGGPYEQYF	TGTGCCACCAGCAGAGAGGGGGGACCCTACGAGCAGTACTTC	TRBJ2-7	TRBV15	14	-	-
CASSLTGGEQPQHF	TGTGCCAGTAGTCTAACAGGGGGCGAACAGCCCCAGCATTTT	TRBJ1-5	TRBV19	14	-	TRBD1
CASSSRFQGTDTQYF	TGTGCCAGCAGTTCCCGATTTCAGGGAACAGATACGCAGTATTTT	TRBJ2-3	TRBV28	15	-	-
CASSVLSGPTYEQYF	TGTGCCAGCTCAGTCCTTAGCGGGCCAACCTACGAGCAGTACTTC	TRBJ2-7	TRBV18	15	-	TRBD2
CASSYDRNQPQHF	TGCGCCAGCAGCTACGACAGGAATCAGCCCCAGCATTTT	TRBJ1-5	TRBV5-1	13	-	-
CASSHQGLSNQPQHF	TGTGCCAGCAGTCACCAGGGGTTGAGCAATCAGCCCCAGCATTTT	TRBJ1-5	TRBV6-2/TRBV6-3	15	-	-
CASSLGSSYEQYF	TGTGCCAGCAGCTTAGGTAGCTCCTACGAGCAGTACTTC	TRBJ2-7	TRBV11-3	13	-	-
CASSYLSGEETQYF	TGTGCCAGCAGTTATTTATCAGGGGAAGAGACCCAGTACTTC	TRBJ2-5	TRBV6-5	14	few	-
CASSFGLGAFGNTIYF	TGTGCCAGCAGCTTCGGACTGGGGGCGTTTGGAAACACCATATATTTT	TRBJ1-3	TRBV7-9	16	few	-
CASRRPGQGPEQYF	TGCGCCAGCAGAAGGCCGGGACAGGGTCCCGAGCAGTACTTC	TRBJ2-7	TRBV5-1	14	-	TRBD1
CASSWGLDRGFAGGGYTF	TGCGCCAGCAGCTGGGGCTTAGACAGGGGGTTCGCAGGAGGAGGCTACACCTTC	TRBJ1-2	TRBV5-1	18	-	TRBD1
CASRTGYTNEKLFF	TGTGCCAGTAGAACGGGGTACACTAATGAAAAACTGTTTTTT	TRBJ1-4	TRBV19	14	few	-
CASTTYSNYGYTF	TGTGCCAGCACCACGTACTCTAACTATGGCTACACCTTC	TRBJ1-2	TRBV28	13	-	-
CASSLMGQQETQYF	TGCGCCAGCAGCTTGATGGGGCAGCAAGAGACCCAGTACTTC	TRBJ2-5	TRBV5-1	14	-	-
CASRGHGLYEQYF	TGTGCCAGCAGAGGACATGGGTTATACGAGCAGTACTTC	TRBJ2-7	TRBV27	13	-	-
CASSYSRETQYF	TGTGCCAGCAGTTACTCGAGGGAGACCCAGTACTTC	TRBJ2-5	TRBV6-5	12	-	-
CASSKGYEQYF	TGTGCCAGCAGCAAGGGGTACGAGCAGTACTTC	TRBJ2-7	TRBV3-1/TRBV3-2	11	-	-
CASSFDRPSRNEQFF	TGTGCCAGCAGCTTCGACAGGCCAAGTCGCAATGAGCAGTTCTTC	TRBJ2-1	TRBV6-5	15	-	-
CASSRGQMNTEAFF	TGTGCCAGCAGTAGGGGACAGATGAACACTGAAGCTTTCTTT	TRBJ1-1	TRBV25-1	14	-	TRBD1
CASSQDPGVTDTQYF	TGTGCCAGCAGCCAAGATCCGGGAGTCACAGATACGCAGTATTTT	TRBJ2-3	TRBV3-1/TRBV3-2	15	-	-
CAWSADRGGSNQPQHF	TGTGCCTGGAGTGCTGACAGGGGAGGCAGCAATCAGCCCCAGCATTTT	TRBJ1-5	TRBV30	16	once	TRBD1
CASSSTAAALEAFF	TGCGCCAGCAGCTCCACCGCGGCAGCACTCGAAGCTTTCTTT	TRBJ1-1	TRBV5-1	14	once	-
CASSPMLLTRGTEAFF	TGTGCCAGCAGCCCCATGTTATTGACGCGGGGCACTGAAGCTTTCTTT	TRBJ1-1	TRBV9	16	-	-
CASSFLGGEQETQYF	TGTGCCAGCAGCTTCCTAGGGGGAGAGCAAGAGACCCAGTACTTC	TRBJ2-5	TRBV5-5	15	once	-
CASSLSRTGGETQYF	TGTGCCAGCAGCTTATCCCGTACAGGGGGAGAGACCCAGTACTTC	TRBJ2-5	TRBV7-3	15	-	TRBD1
CASSPRDKNTEAFF	TGTGCCAGCTCACCACGGGACAAGAACACTGAAGCTTTCTTT	TRBJ1-1	TRBV18	14	-	-
CASSLASAGETQYF	TGTGCCAGCAGCTTAGCTAGCGCGGGAGAGACCCAGTACTTC	TRBJ2-5	TRBV7-6	14	-	-
CAWQEQYF	TGTGCCTGGCAGGAGCAGTACTTC	TRBJ2-7	TRBV5-8	8	once	-
CAWRRGYEQYF	TGTGCCTGGAGGCGGGGGTACGAGCAGTACTTC	TRBJ2-7	TRBV30	11	-	TRBD2
CSVVGGVGELFF	TGCAGCGTCGTCGGTGGAGTCGGGGAGCTGTTTTTT	TRBJ2-2	TRBV29-1	12	-	-
CASRLAGGPNEQFF	TGTGCCAGCCGCCTAGCGGGAGGCCCCAATGAGCAGTTCTTC	TRBJ2-1	TRBV2	14	-	TRBD2
CASSKVASGGNTDTQYF	TGCGCCAGCAGTAAAGTGGCTAGCGGAGGGAACACAGATACGCAGTATTTT	TRBJ2-3	TRBV10-2	17	-	TRBD2
CAWARGGAQEKLFF	TGTGCCTGGGCTAGAGGGGGGGCGCAGGAAAAACTGTTTTTT	TRBJ1-4	TRBV30	14	once	-
CASSHPNGRLYF	TGCGCCAGCAGCCACCCAAACGGTCGGTTGTATTTT	TRBJ2-3	TRBV4-1	12	many	-
CASSWGLDDNEQFF	TGTGCCAGCAGCTGGGGACTAGACGACAATGAGCAGTTCTTC	TRBJ2-1	TRBV11-2	14	-	TRBD2
CASSPTGGGEQFF	TGTGCCAGCAGCCCCACAGGGGGCGGTGAGCAGTTCTTC	TRBJ2-1	TRBV7-3	13	few	TRBD1
CAISESRLSWSGRATDTQYF	TGTGCCATCAGTGAGTCCAGGCTGAGCTGGAGCGGGAGGGCCACAGATACGCAGTATTTT	TRBJ2-3	TRBV10-3	20	-	TRBD2
CASSIPGSSYNEQFF	TGTGCCAGTAGTATTCCGGGAAGCTCCTACAATGAGCAGTTCTTC	TRBJ2-1	TRBV19	15	-	-
CSITSSGSAETQYF	TGCAGTATCACCTCTAGCGGGAGTGCGGAGACCCAGTACTTC	TRBJ2-5	TRBV29-1	14	-	TRBD2
CATGQGGGNTEAFF	TGTGCCACTGGACAGGGAGGAGGGAACACTGAAGCTTTCTTT	TRBJ1-1	TRBV25-1	14	-	TRBD1
CASSVSGSHYNEQFF	TGTGCCAGCAGCGTCAGCGGGAGTCACTACAATGAGCAGTTCTTC	TRBJ2-1	TRBV9	15	-	TRBD2
CASSLSLYEQYF	TGTGCCAGCAGTTTGAGTCTCTACGAGCAGTACTTC	TRBJ2-7	TRBV12-3/TRBV12-4	12	-	-
CASSPRTGELFF	TGTGCCAGCAGCCCCCGTACCGGGGAGCTGTTTTTT	TRBJ2-2	TRBV7-8	12	-	-
CASSSRLWGQRFEYRNQPQHF	TGTGCCAGCAGCTCCCGCCTTTGGGGACAGCGCTTCGAATATCGGAATCAGCCCCAGCATTTT	TRBJ1-5	TRBV7-8	21	-	TRBD1
CASTNPGQGNTEAFF	TGTGCCAGCACCAACCCCGGACAGGGGAACACTGAAGCTTTCTTT	TRBJ1-1	TRBV27	15	few	TRBD1
CASSIGTSGRASRETQYF	TGTGCCAGCAGCATTGGGACTAGCGGGAGGGCCTCACGAGAGACCCAGTACTTC	TRBJ2-5	TRBV7-9	18	-	TRBD2